This T cell receptor beta chain was profiled in a study of blood T cell repertoires in COVID-19 (TCRdb year 2020). General notes on the study: Samples covering the acute and convalescent phases of COVID-19 were provided by collaborators in the United States, Italy and Spain. The dataset comprised deeply sampled blood TCRbeta repertoires from subjects exposed to, actively infected with, or recovered from COVID-19. Where HLA class I and class II types were available, the types were taken from metadata supplied by the sample provider, not from assay-based typing. The sample metadata nearly always contained a de-identified subject ID, COVID-19 status, age in years and sex. The samples were drawn from the first 160 participants of the ongoing ImmuneRACE study and from 950 to 1,500 subjects provided by 6 global collaborators. The repertoires were made available in a free public database intended to serve as a resource for research on the immune response to SARS-CoV-2. The prospective study material was composed of cDNA or gDNA derived from T cells, B-cell-depleted T cells, or PBMCs.

V lost 6 bases and J lost 2 bases; the stretch between them is 13 bases long. Inclusive of the bounding cysteine and phenylalanine, the CDR3 is 14 residues long. The retained sequence is limited to the CDR3, 42 bases, with the frame set at the first base. The germline V gene specifies SQVTM as CDR1 and ANQGSEA as CDR2. To note about this clone: There is no known antigen for this receptor. Qualities for individual bases were not recorded, and no much larger clone is one base off.

One collaborating source in Seattle enrolled patients while the patients were actively infected and followed the patients over time throughout the course of disease. Whole blood was collected in K2EDTA tubes by collaborating institutions according to the institutions' own protocols. For TCRbeta analysis, collaborators shipped samples in one of three forms: frozen whole blood, isolated PBMCs, or DNA extracted from either of those sample types. TCRbeta CDR3 regions were amplified from genomic DNA using the immunoSEQ Assay, a bias-controlled multiplex PCR. In the authors' own workflow: The number of nucleated cells in each sample was estimated by amplification of reference gene primers within the assay. Sequence reads were collapsed and filtered to measure the absolute abundance of every unique TCRbeta CDR3 rearrangement. For each sample, productive Simpson clonality was calculated by taking the square root of Simpson's diversity index across productive rearrangements. TCRdb retrieved this table from immuneACCESS and kept in-frame rearrangements only. Not all clones are present; in checked studies, unresolved V genes account for under half, and no reason is known for the remainder. Clone size and the V and J calls come from that table; the DNA yielded D and trimming. The sample data list more than 80,000 clones, and around 91% of these were observed just once. 6.7% of the sample belongs to the ten largest clones.

Study-level results and caveats: The amount of clinical and demographic metadata varied by source and participant and was provided uncurated.

The sequenced sample was peripheral blood. This sequence uses TRBV29-1 and TRBJ2-2; 6 matching bases give a weak D call of TRBD2. This TCR was recovered from a man aged 18 to 30 with COVID-19, enrolled during active disease. The DNA sequence follows: TGCAGCGTACCTTCGGGAGACAACACCGGGGAGCTGTTTTTT. This translates into CSVPSGDNTGELFF.